Below, 18 T cell receptor beta chains from the same sample are listed, as sequenced in a study of blood T cell repertoires in COVID-19. Assay: immunoSEQ multiplex PCR; the TCRdb copy retains only in-frame clones and omits some. The table lists around 250,000 clones, approximately 84% of them singletons, with about 15% in the top ten. The sample consisted of PBMCs or T cells enriched from blood (not recorded which). The receptors here all came from a man in his forties who had recovered from COVID-19.

This clone was found a few times. This sequence joins TRBV12-3 or TRBV12-4 and TRBJ2-7; no clear D gene. The CDR3 has 12 residues. Trimming left V 1 base short and J 3 bases short, with 4 bases between. This CDR3 is CASSLGIYEQYF. DNA for the CDR3: TGTGCCAGCAGTTTAGGTATCTACGAGCAGTACTTC.

This chain links TRBV18 with TRBJ1-3; D is ambiguous. Germline CDR1 is KGHSH and CDR2 is LQKENI. This CDR3 region has 16 residues. V was clipped by 3 bases and J by 5 bases, with 17 bases between them. In DNA, the CDR3 is TGTGCCAGCTCACCGATTTTACAGCATGAGAGAAACACCATATATTTT. Protein sequence: CASSPILQHERNTIYF.

The V gene is TRBV29-1, the J gene TRBJ1-1, with TRBD1 matching over 8 bases. CDR3 length equals 14 residues. V dropped 0 bases and J dropped 3; count of bases not matched to a gene: 3. Germline V lookup: CDR1 SQVTM, CDR2 ANQGSEA. CDR3 amino acids: CSVEEQGGYTEAFF. CDR3 nucleotides: TGCAGCGTTGAAGAACAGGGGGGATACACTGAAGCTTTCTTT.

The CDR3, as DNA: TGCAGTGCTAGTTTTAGACAGGCGAGGGCCCAGTACTTC. Amino acid sequence: CSASFRQARAQYF. The J gene is TRBJ2-5, the V gene TRBV20-1; weak D call: TRBD1 (6 bases). CDR1 and CDR2 from the germline V gene are DFQATT and SNEGSKA (reference sequence). The CDR3 extends over 13 amino acids. V was shortened by 3 bases and J by 9 bases, with 17 bases between the two germline ends.

Comments on this clone: Compared with germline, one end of the junction differs, possibly owing to a read error. The chain joins TRBV18 to TRBJ2-2; D gene unclear. The CDR3 is made up of 12 amino acids. Germline V CDR1 and CDR2: KGHSH, LQKENI. The CDR3 sequence: CASSPNSGELFF. The DNA for the CDR3 is TGTGCCAGCTCACCGAACTCCGGGGAGCTGTTTTTT.

The chain is built from TRBV13 and TRBJ1-1; D perhaps matches TRBD1 (6 bases). Trimming removed 5 bases from V and 5 bases from J, with 18 bases in between. The length of the CDR3 is 15 residues. Germline CDR1 and CDR2: PRHDT and FYEKMQ (reference sequence). Here the CDR3 reads CASSPRGAVRTEAFF. CDR3 coding DNA: TGTGCCAGCAGCCCCCGGGGGGCGGTTAGGACTGAAGCTTTCTTT.

This clone came up once. The rearrangement links TRBV7-6 to TRBJ1-2; 7 bases are a match to TRBD1. CDR1 is SGHVS, CDR2 FNYEAQ, per germline. Trimming at V came to 5 bases and at J to 5 bases, leaving 11 bases not matched to a gene. The CDR3 length is 15 residues. The DNA for the CDR3 is TGTGCCAGCAGCCCCTCCACAGGGGCCCCTTATGGCTACACCTTC. This codes for CASSPSTGAPYGYTF.

The genes are TRBV7-3 and TRBJ2-2; D is perhaps TRBD2 (5 bases). Between the trimmed V and J ends, which lost 7 bases and 6 bases, there was a span of 15 bases. The CDR3 length is 14 residues. Germline lookup yields CDR1 SGHTA and CDR2 FQGTGA. For the CDR3, the DNA is TGTGCCAGCAACTCTATTGCCGGGGCCGGGGAGCTGTTTTTT. This encodes CASNSIAGAGELFF.

V gene TRBV7-9 combines with J gene TRBJ1-1, with 7 bases matching TRBD1. Germline lookup yields CDR1 SEHNR and CDR2 FQNEAQ (reference sequence). The CDR3 has 19 residues. Trimming removed 2 bases from V and 2 bases from J; junction bases left unmatched: 17. CDR3 residues: CASSLFDLRTGPLNTEAFF. The CDR3 DNA sequence: TGTGCCAGCAGCTTATTTGATCTTAGGACAGGCCCCTTAAACACTGAAGCTTTCTTT.

The chain carries TRBV4-2 and TRBJ2-5; 7 bases are shared with TRBD2. CDR1 and CDR2 (germline): LGHNA, YNFKEQ. Losses at the gene ends were 6 bases for V and 5 bases for J; bases not matched to a gene: 6. The CDR3 totals 13 residues. CDR3 amino acids: CASRSGTKETQYF. CDR3 sequence (DNA): TGTGCCAGCAGGTCCGGGACTAAGGAGACCCAGTACTTC.

The chain combines TRBV28 with TRBJ1-3; tentative D call: TRBD1 (5 bases). CDR1 MDHEN and CDR2 SYDVKM come from the germline V gene. The germline V and J ends were trimmed by 3 bases and 4 bases, with 10 bases remaining between them. This CDR3 is 14 amino acids long. CDR3 sequence: CASSFSQGGNTIYF. CDR3 DNA: TGTGCCAGCAGTTTTAGCCAGGGAGGAAACACCATATATTTT.

This sequence joins TRBV29-1 and TRBJ1-2, with unresolved D. Germline-derived CDR1 and CDR2 are SQVTM and ANQGSEA. The ends were cut back, 7 bases at V and 4 bases at J, with 16 bases in the middle. The CDR3 extends over 13 amino acids. The CDR3 nucleotides read TGCAGCGCCCGGGATTTAGGCGTCTATGGCTACACCTTC. Translating gives CSARDLGVYGYTF.

The rearrangement links TRBV18 to TRBJ1-6, with TRBD1 matching over 8 bases. The CDR3 is 17 residues long. V lost 3 bases to trimming and J lost 9 bases; unmatched junction nucleotides: 13. The germline CDR1 and CDR2 sequences are KGHSH and LQKENI. The CDR3 nucleotides are TGTGCCAGCTCACCCCCGGGGACTGGGACAGGTTCTTCACCCCTCCACTTT. Residues: CASSPPGTGTGSSPLHF. The whole variable domain, remainder taken from reference TRBV18 and TRBJ1-6, is NAGVMQNPRHLVRRRGQEARLRCSPMKGHSHVYWYRQLPEEGLKFMVYLQKENIIDESGMPKERFSAEFPKEGPSILRIQQVVRGDSAAYFCASSPPGTGTGSSPLHFGNGTRLTVT.

This clone occurred a few times. The chain is built from TRBV19 and TRBJ1-5; 7 nucleotides line up with TRBD1. Germline lookup yields CDR1 LNHDA and CDR2 SQIVND (reference sequence). The CDR3 totals 15 residues. Trimming cost V 3 bases and J 0 bases; bases outside gene matches: 2. The CDR3, as DNA: TGTGCCAGTAGTATGAGGGGGCTTAGCAATCAGCCCCAGCATTTT. It specifies CASSMRGLSNQPQHF.

The genes are TRBV11-2 and TRBJ2-3; D is perhaps TRBD2 (6 bases). There are 16 residues in the CDR3. Germline assignment: CDR1 SGHAT and CDR2 FQNNGV. Trimming stripped 2 bases from V and 4 bases from J, with 16 bases between. In DNA, the CDR3 is TGTGCCAGCAGCTTACTCCTGCGAGCTAGCGCAGATACGCAGTATTTT. Protein: CASSLLLRASADTQYF.

A few counts support this clone. The chain recombines TRBV10-3 with TRBJ2-7; 8 nucleotides match TRBD1. V shed 10 bases and J 3 bases; nucleotides not matched to a gene: 11. CDR1 ENHRY and CDR2 SYGVKD come from the germline V gene. This CDR3 has 14 amino acids. The CDR3 nucleotides are TGTGCCACCGTACCGGACAGGGAAGGCTACGAGCAGTACTTC. Translation: CATVPDREGYEQYF.

This sequence joins TRBV7-3 and TRBJ2-2; D is perhaps TRBD2 (6 bases). Trimming pared 6 bases from V and 0 bases from J, leaving 14 bases between. The germline gives CDR1 SGHTA, CDR2 FQGTGA. This CDR3 region has 16 residues. As DNA, the CDR3 is TGTGCCAGCAGGTCCCATGGCGGGGCGAACACCGGGGAGCTGTTTTTT. Its protein product is CASRSHGGANTGELFF.

This clone was seen more than once but under ten times. The chain employs TRBV3-1 (or the pseudogene TRBV3-2) and TRBJ2-3; 7 bases are shared with TRBD2. The CDR3 contains 16 residues. V was pared by 0 bases and J by 1 base, with 4 bases of the junction left unmatched. In germline, CDR1 is LGHDT, CDR2 YNNKEL (reference sequence). CDR3 nucleotide sequence: TGTGCCAGCAGCCAAGAGGCGGGAGCTGGCACAGATACGCAGTATTTT. It codes for CASSQEAGAGTDTQYF.